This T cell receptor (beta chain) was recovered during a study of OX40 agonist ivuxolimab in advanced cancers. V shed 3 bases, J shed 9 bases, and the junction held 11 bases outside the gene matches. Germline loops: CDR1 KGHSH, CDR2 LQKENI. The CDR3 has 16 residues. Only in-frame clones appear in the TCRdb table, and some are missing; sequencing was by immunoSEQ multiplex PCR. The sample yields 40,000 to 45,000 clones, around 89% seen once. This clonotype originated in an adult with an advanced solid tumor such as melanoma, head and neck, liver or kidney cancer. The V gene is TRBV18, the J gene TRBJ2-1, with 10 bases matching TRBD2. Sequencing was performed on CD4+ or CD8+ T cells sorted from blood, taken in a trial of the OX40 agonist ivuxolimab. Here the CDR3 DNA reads TGTGCCAGCTCACCCGAGGCCCTAGCGGGAGAGGGTGAGCAGTTCTTC. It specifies CASSPEALAGEGEQFF.